Listed here are 5 T cell receptor beta chains from one sample, sequenced in a study of OX40 agonist ivuxolimab in advanced cancers. Assay used: immunoSEQ multiplex PCR; TCRdb lists only in-frame clones, some missing. In the table there are around 20,000 clones, 88% of which are singletons. Source: CD4+ or CD8+ T cells sorted from blood, taken in a trial of the OX40 agonist ivuxolimab. The receptors were gathered from an adult with an advanced solid tumor such as melanoma, head and neck, liver or kidney cancer.

This clone came up once. The rearrangement links TRBV5-1 to TRBJ2-7; a possible D gene is TRBD2 (7 bases). CDR1 is SGHRS, CDR2 YFSETQ, per germline. This CDR3 comprises 15 residues. Trimming pared 1 base from V and 0 bases from J, leaving 11 bases between. The CDR3 reads CASSLWGGHSYEQYF. CDR3 nucleotide sequence: TGCGCCAGCAGCTTGTGGGGGGGCCACTCCTACGAGCAGTACTTC.

This chain links TRBV5-4 with TRBJ2-3; possibly TRBD1 or TRBD2 for D (5 bases each). The germline V and J ends were trimmed by 6 bases and 0 bases, with 17 bases remaining between them. The CDR3 has 16 amino acids. Germline V gene lookup returns CDR1 SGHNT and CDR2 YYREEE (reference sequence). As DNA, the CDR3 is TGTGCCAGCACTGCTGGGGGAGCTAGAAGCACAGATACGCAGTATTTT. Its translation is CASTAGGARSTDTQYF.

The chain carries TRBV6-6 and TRBJ2-3, with D possibly being TRBD2 (6 bases). Trimming removed 8 bases from V and 2 bases from J, with 14 bases in between. There are 14 residues in the CDR3. Germline CDR1 is MNHNY and CDR2 is SVGAGI (reference sequence). CDR3 bases: TGTGCCAGCTCCCTGGGAGGAGTCACAGATACGCAGTATTTT. The encoded protein is CASSLGGVTDTQYF.

The V gene is TRBV2, the J gene TRBJ1-2; the D is unclear. Per the germline V gene, CDR1 is SNHLY and CDR2 is FYNNEI. V lost 3 bases to trimming and J lost 1 base, with 6 bases between them. The CDR3 sequence is 13 residues long. CDR3 sequence reads: CASSDFDNYGYTF. DNA of the CDR3: TGTGCCAGCAGTGATTTCGATAACTATGGCTACACCTTC.

The rearrangement joins TRBV18 to TRBJ2-7; the D is unclear. V shed 3 bases and J shed 7 bases, with 10 bases lying between them. Looked up from germline, CDR1 is KGHSH and CDR2 is LQKENI. This CDR3 contains 12 residues. As DNA, the CDR3 is TGTGCCAGCTCACCCAGTACACGGGAGCAGTACTTC. Its protein product is CASSPSTREQYF.